These 17 T cell receptor beta chains share one sample of origin, sequenced in a study of shared clonotypes between healthy human individuals. Profiling relied on immunoSEQ multiplex PCR, and the TCRdb table lists in-frame clones only, not all of them. The sample lists roughly 2.5 million clones; approximately 90% were seen once. The material sequenced was naive CD4+ T cells sorted from blood. This sample's subset: CD45RA+ positively selected. These receptors all come from a man in his late teens or twenties in good health.

The V and J genes are TRBV6-1 and TRBJ2-7; D not resolved. The CDR3 totals 14 residues. Germline CDR1 and CDR2: MNHNS and SASEGT. Deletions cut 3 bases from V and 2 bases from J, with 11 bases between. CDR3 loop: CASSDRLGTYEQYF. CDR3 sequence (DNA): TGTGCCAGCAGTGACAGGCTGGGCACCTACGAGCAGTACTTC.

A note on this clone: Other DNA sequences in the same sample also yield this CDR3. The rearrangement joins TRBV5-1 to TRBJ1-2, with no clear D. The CDR3 is 13 amino acids. Per germline, CDR1 SGHRS and CDR2 YFSETQ. Trimming shortened V by 0 bases and J by 4 bases, and 7 bases separated the two germline ends. CDR3 sequence: CASSLEAAYGYTF. DNA of the CDR3: TGCGCCAGCAGCTTGGAGGCTGCCTATGGCTACACCTTC.

The J gene is TRBJ2-2, the V gene TRBV19, with 8 bases identical to TRBD2. The trim removed 4 bases at V and 4 bases at J, leaving 5 bases unmatched. There are 15 residues in the CDR3. CDR1 and CDR2 from the germline V gene are LNHDA and SQIVND (reference sequence). In nucleotides, the CDR3 is TGTGCCAGTAGTACGGCGGGAGGACGCACCGGGGAGCTGTTTTTT. Translation: CASSTAGGRTGELFF.

J is TRBJ1-4 and V is TRBV19; D not certain. This CDR3 region has 15 residues. Trimming removed 5 bases at V and 0 bases at J, with 10 bases between. CDR1 LNHDA and CDR2 SQIVND come from the germline V gene (reference sequence). For the CDR3, the DNA is TGTGCCAGTAGTTTGCCACCTACAACTAATGAAAAACTGTTTTTT. This encodes CASSLPPTTNEKLFF.

This chain links TRBV28 with TRBJ2-7; no clear D. This CDR3 has 12 residues. Germline V gene sequence: CDR1 MDHEN, CDR2 SYDVKM. Trimming stripped 3 bases from V and 5 bases from J, with 8 bases between. CDR3 sequence: CASSFGWNEQYF. DNA of the CDR3: TGTGCCAGCAGTTTTGGATGGAACGAGCAGTACTTC.

This chain uses TRBV14 with TRBJ1-2, with D possibly TRBD1 on 6 matching bases. V was cut by 6 bases and J by 8 bases, with 19 bases left in between. Germline V lookup: CDR1 SGHDN, CDR2 FVKESK. CDR3 size: 14 residues. CDR3 amino acids: CASSRTGPQGGYTF. CDR3 in DNA: TGTGCCAGCAGTCGTACCGGGCCTCAGGGGGGCTACACCTTC.

The chain employs TRBV15 and TRBJ2-3; D uncertain. CDR1 is LNHNV and CDR2 is YYDKDF in the germline V gene (reference sequence). Trimming took off 1 base at V and 2 bases at J, with 13 bases between the two ends. The CDR3 totals 16 residues. CDR3 sequence: CATSRARLDPTDTQYF. For the CDR3, the DNA is TGTGCCACCAGCAGAGCCCGGCTAGATCCCACAGATACGCAGTATTTT.

This clone was counted a single time. The rearrangement links TRBV18 to TRBJ2-3; 9 nucleotides match TRBD1. Germline CDR1 KGHSH, CDR2 LQKENI. The V segment lost 5 bases and the J segment 4 bases; nucleotides outside the gene matches: 7. The CDR3 totals 15 residues. CDR3 in amino acids: CASSAGTGIPDTQYF. The CDR3 bases are TGTGCCAGCTCAGCCGGGACAGGGATCCCAGATACGCAGTATTTT.

Remarks on this clone: Other DNA sequences in this specimen translate into the identical CDR3. The chain joins TRBV7-2 to TRBJ2-7, with a weak D call TRBD1 (5 bases). Trimming removed 6 bases at V and 3 bases at J, with 9 bases between. The germline gives CDR1 SGHTA, CDR2 FQGNSA. The CDR3 totals 12 residues. This chain's CDR3 is CASSFRGYEQYF. The CDR3 DNA reads TGTGCCAGCAGTTTTAGGGGCTACGAGCAGTACTTC.

The gene calls are TRBV5-1 and TRBJ2-5; 12 bases align to TRBD2. CDR3 size: 15 residues. From germline, CDR1 is SGHRS and CDR2 YFSETQ. With V trimmed by 6 bases and J by 5 bases, 8 bases remained unmatched. The CDR3 DNA follows: TGCGCCAGCATCCTTGGACTAGCGGGAAGGGAGACCCAGTACTTC. This gives the protein CASILGLAGRETQYF.

The V gene is TRBV29-1, the J gene TRBJ2-1; 10 bases map to TRBD2. The germline CDR1 and CDR2 sequences are SQVTM and ANQGSEA. V was clipped by 2 bases and J by 0 bases; unmatched bases: 7. The CDR3 has 17 amino acids. In nucleotides, the CDR3 is TGCAGCGTTGAACTAGCGGGGGAGCCCTACTCCTACAATGAGCAGTTCTTC. It translates to CSVELAGEPYSYNEQFF.

V is TRBV30 and J is TRBJ1-5, with 8 bases fitting TRBD1. In germline, CDR1 is GTSNPN, CDR2 SVGIG (reference sequence). This CDR3 comprises 15 residues. J lost 6 bases, V lost 3 bases, and 10 bases had no gene match. CDR3 amino acids: CAWSTGQGELQPQHF. The CDR3 DNA reads TGTGCCTGGAGCACCGGACAGGGTGAGCTTCAGCCCCAGCATTTT.

This chain joins TRBV30 and TRBJ2-1, with 9 bases identical to TRBD2. The CDR3 extends over 15 amino acids. The J segment lost 5 bases and the V segment lost 7 bases, leaving 12 bases of the junction unmatched. Germline V gives CDR1 GTSNPN, CDR2 SVGIG (reference sequence). Here the CDR3 DNA reads TGTGCCTCCTCAAGCGGGAGGACTTTAGACAATGAGCAGTTCTTC. Encoded protein: CASSSGRTLDNEQFF. The full variable domain, in which reference TRBV30 and TRBJ2-1 provide the parts outside the CDR3, is SQTIHQWPATLVQPVGSPLSLECTVEGTSNPNLYWYRQAAGRGLQLLFYSVGIGQISSEVPQNLSASRPQDRQFILSSKKLLLSDSGFYLCASSSGRTLDNEQFFGPGTRLTVL.

The rearrangement links TRBV7-2 to TRBJ2-1; D ambiguous. Germline CDR1 and CDR2: SGHTA and FQGNSA. V was trimmed by 2 bases and J by 5 bases, leaving 4 bases between them. The CDR3 is made up of 12 amino acids. CDR3 bases: TGTGCCAGCAGCTTATTTAACAATGAGCAGTTCTTC. Residues: CASSLFNNEQFF.

Worth noting for this clone: Other DNA variants within this sample encode the same CDR3. The chain links TRBV6-5 to TRBJ1-1; possibly TRBD1 for D (5 bases). CDR3 length equals 11 residues. The V end was cut by 4 bases, the J end by 9 bases, with 9 bases between. Germline assignment: CDR1 MNHEY and CDR2 SVGAGI. The CDR3 bases are TGTGCCAGCAGTTCAGGGTCCCAAGCTTTCTTT. It yields the protein CASSSGSQAFF.

The gene calls are TRBV5-1 and TRBJ1-4; D is unclear. V dropped 7 bases and J dropped 7 bases, with 14 bases sitting between them. The CDR3 sequence is 13 residues long. Germline V gives CDR1 SGHRS, CDR2 YFSETQ. The CDR3 bases are TGCGCCAGCTGCTCATGGACGGGTGAAAAACTGTTTTTT. Its protein product is CASCSWTGEKLFF. Together with reference TRBV5-1 and TRBJ1-4, the CDR3 gives the full variable domain: KAGVTQTPRYLIKTRGQQVTLSCSPISGHRSVSWYQQTPGQGLQFLFEYFSETQRNKGNFPGRFSGRQFSNSRSEMNVSTLELGDSALYLCASCSWTGEKLFFGSGTQLSVL.

In its sample, this clone was seen once. J is TRBJ2-3 and V is TRBV5-1; 9 positions agree with TRBD2. V shed 4 bases and J 6 bases; nucleotides not matched to a gene: 6. Per the germline V gene, CDR1 is SGHRS and CDR2 is YFSETQ. This CDR3 is 14 amino acids long. CDR3 sequence (DNA): TGCGCCAGCAGCCGGCTCACTAGCGGGGATACGCAGTATTTT. It codes for CASSRLTSGDTQYF. Combining the CDR3 with reference TRBV5-1 and TRBJ2-3 gives the whole variable domain KAGVTQTPRYLIKTRGQQVTLSCSPISGHRSVSWYQQTPGQGLQFLFEYFSETQRNKGNFPGRFSGRQFSNSRSEMNVSTLELGDSALYLCASSRLTSGDTQYFGPGTRLTVL.